This passage covers 5 T cell receptor beta chains from one sample sequenced in a study of blood T cell repertoires in COVID-19. Some clones are missing from TCRdb's copy, which holds only in-frame ones; the method was immunoSEQ multiplex PCR. The sample carries 80,000 to 95,000 clones, about four fifths recorded once. The sample consisted of peripheral blood. The source is an elderly man with acute or convalescent COVID-19.

This clone was seen only once. The rearrangement joins TRBV5-1 to TRBJ2-3; TRBD1 aligns across 7 bases. Germline trimming cut 0 bases from V and 3 bases from J; bases unmatched to any gene: 4. Germline V gives CDR1 SGHRS, CDR2 YFSETQ. The CDR3 runs to 15 residues. CDR3 loop: CASSLETGSTDTQYF. The DNA of the CDR3 is TGCGCCAGCAGCTTGGAGACAGGGTCAACAGATACGCAGTATTTT.

The rearrangement links TRBV5-1 to TRBJ2-1; 9 bases align to TRBD1. V trimming: 5 bases; J trimming: 8 bases; junction bases outside the gene matches: 8. This CDR3 spans 14 amino acids. Looked up from germline, CDR1 is SGHRS and CDR2 is YFSETQ. CDR3: CASRTGTGLDEQFF. CDR3 nucleotides: TGCGCCAGCAGAACCGGGACAGGGTTGGATGAGCAGTTCTTC.

This chain's CDR3 is CATSDSSGGGTDTQYF. The CDR3 DNA sequence: TGTGCCACCAGTGATTCATCAGGGGGAGGCACAGATACGCAGTATTTT. The chain has TRBV24-1 and TRBJ2-3, with 7 bases that match TRBD1. Germline trimming cut 2 bases from V and 1 base from J; bases unmatched to any gene: 5. The germline CDR1 and CDR2 sequences are KGHDR and SFDVKD. The CDR3 has 16 residues.

The rearrangement links TRBV28 to TRBJ1-3; D is unresolved. This CDR3 spans 15 amino acids. V lost 3 bases and J 0 bases, leaving 9 bases between the germline ends. Germline V gene lookup returns CDR1 MDHEN and CDR2 SYDVKM. The chain's CDR3 is CASSFSHGSGNTIYF. DNA for the CDR3: TGTGCCAGCAGTTTTAGTCATGGCTCTGGAAACACCATATATTTT.

Within the sample, this clone is medium-sized (0.01 to 0.1%). The chain employs TRBV6-2 or TRBV6-3 and TRBJ1-4; D may be TRBD1 (5 bases). CDR3 length: 16 residues. Trimming shortened V by 2 bases and J by 5 bases, and 15 bases separated the two germline ends. From germline, CDR1 is MNHEY and CDR2 SVGEGT. CDR3 region: CASSYVGRGRNEKLFF. The DNA of the CDR3 is TGTGCCAGCAGTTACGTCGGGAGGGGACGGAATGAAAAACTGTTTTTT.